Presented here are 13 T cell receptor beta chains from one specimen sequenced in a study of blood T cell repertoires in COVID-19. Assay: immunoSEQ multiplex PCR; the TCRdb copy retains only in-frame clones and omits some. This sample carries hundreds of thousands of clones, 85% to 90% of them seen once, and the ten largest clones take approximately 0.3%. Input material: peripheral blood. These receptors originate from a woman under 30 with acute or convalescent COVID-19.

This clone was counted a few times. This chain links TRBV7-2 with TRBJ2-7, with D unresolved. The CDR3 has 14 residues. V lost 1 base and J 0 bases, leaving 7 bases between the germline ends. Germline loops: CDR1 SGHTA, CDR2 FQGNSA. The CDR3 sequence: CASSLEPGSYEQYF. CDR3 sequence (DNA): TGTGCCAGCAGCTTAGAGCCGGGCTCCTACGAGCAGTACTTC.

The chain uses TRBV5-1 and TRBJ2-3, with D maybe TRBD1 (6 bases). V was pared by 6 bases and J by 1 base, with 15 bases between. Germline V CDR1 and CDR2: SGHRS, YFSETQ. The CDR3 loop spans 15 amino acids. The CDR3 loop is CASKAAEGGTDTQYF. The CDR3 bases are TGCGCCAGCAAGGCCGCCGAGGGGGGCACAGATACGCAGTATTTT.

This chain joins TRBV6-2 or TRBV6-3 and TRBJ1-2; D uncertain. The CDR3 is 15 residues long. CDR1 is MNHEY and CDR2 is SVGEGT in the germline V gene. Between the trimmed V and J ends, which lost 2 bases and 0 bases, there was a span of 10 bases. CDR3 bases: TGTGCCAGCAGTTACGGAGGCATCGCTAACTATGGCTACACCTTC. This gives the protein CASSYGGIANYGYTF.

The chain employs TRBV27 and TRBJ2-7; the match to TRBD1 covers 10 bases. The CDR3 totals 15 residues. The ends lost 2 bases at V and 3 bases at J; junction bases unmatched: 4. Germline CDR1 and CDR2: MNHEY and SMNVEV (reference sequence). CDR3 in amino acids: CASSLGGQGFYEQYF. CDR3 coding DNA: TGTGCCAGCAGTTTAGGGGGACAGGGGTTCTACGAGCAGTACTTC.

Remarks on this clone: The sample carries other DNA sequences with the same CDR3. The chain uses TRBV6-4 and TRBJ2-3; 8 bases are a match to TRBD2. The CDR3 has 14 amino acids. Germline V gene data show CDR1 as MRHNA and CDR2 as SNTAGT. With 4 bases clipped from V and 1 base from J, the junction kept 1 base outside the gene matches. CDR3 sequence reads: CASSVGGGTDTQYF. The CDR3 DNA is TGTGCCAGCAGTGTCGGGGGGGGCACAGATACGCAGTATTTT.

This rearrangement joins TRBV18 to TRBJ2-5, with 8 bases that match TRBD1. The J segment lost 4 bases and the V segment lost 3 bases, leaving 7 bases of the junction unmatched. Per the germline V gene, CDR1 is KGHSH and CDR2 is LQKENI. This CDR3 has 15 residues. CDR3 nucleotide sequence: TGTGCCAGCTCACCTCAGGGGGCGCGGATAGAGACCCAGTACTTC. Its translation is CASSPQGARIETQYF.

The gene calls are TRBV24-1 and TRBJ2-2; 8 positions match TRBD2. Germline CDR1 reads KGHDR; CDR2 reads SFDVKD. Trimming removed 7 bases from V and 3 bases from J; junction bases left unmatched: 0. The CDR3 extends over 13 amino acids. DNA for the CDR3: TGTGCCACCAGCGGGAGGGACACCGGGGAGCTGTTTTTT. Translated, it gives CATSGRDTGELFF.

The sample holds a few counts of this clone. The CDR3 region has the DNA TGTGCCAGCAGTCCCCGACAGAACTATGGCTACACCTTC. Translating it yields CASSPRQNYGYTF. The chain carries TRBV5-4 and TRBJ1-2, with D possibly TRBD1 on 5 matching bases. The CDR3 is made up of 13 amino acids. The V gene's germline CDR1 is SGHNT and CDR2 YYREEE (reference sequence). The V gene lost 5 bases and the J gene lost 2 bases, with 10 bases spanning the gap.

The chain uses TRBV23-1 and TRBJ2-2; TRBD1 matches at 8 bases. TRBV23-1 falls under the ORF class, with uncertain function. This CDR3 comprises 15 residues. V trimming: 5 bases; J trimming: 1 base; junction bases outside the gene matches: 3. In DNA form, the CDR3 reads TGCGCCAGCAGTATCAGGGGGCAGAACACCGGGGAGCTGTTTTTT. This translates into CASSIRGQNTGELFF.

V is TRBV18 and J is TRBJ2-2; 13 bases map to TRBD2. The CDR3 is 20 residues long. Losses at the gene ends were 2 bases for V and 1 base for J; bases not matched to a gene: 10. CDR1 and CDR2 (germline): KGHSH, LQKENI. CDR3 protein: CASSPTLLAGGPKNTGELFF. CDR3 nucleotide sequence: TGTGCCAGCTCACCAACTTTACTAGCGGGGGGGCCGAAGAACACCGGGGAGCTGTTTTTT.

The V and J genes are TRBV13 and TRBJ2-1; unclear D gene. This CDR3 is 13 amino acids long. Germline V CDR1 and CDR2: PRHDT, FYEKMQ (reference sequence). Between the trimmed V and J ends, which lost 0 bases and 5 bases, there was a span of 5 bases. The CDR3 nucleotides are TGTGCCAGCAGCTTAGGGGCGGACAATGAGCAGTTCTTC. This gives the protein CASSLGADNEQFF. Full variable domain (missing parts from reference TRBV13 and TRBJ2-1): AAGVIQSPRHLIKEKRETATLKCYPIPRHDTVYWYQQGPGQDPQFLISFYEKMQSDKGSIPDRFSAQQFSDYHSELNMSSLELGDSALYFCASSLGADNEQFFGPGTRLTVL.

V is TRBV6-1 and J is TRBJ1-2, with D tentatively TRBD1 (5 bases). In germline, CDR1 is MNHNS, CDR2 SASEGT. With 0 bases removed from V and 4 bases from J, the gap between germline ends came to 18 bases. The CDR3 has 17 amino acids. In DNA form, the CDR3 reads TGTGCCAGCAGTGAAGCACTCCGAGGACATCGAATCTATGGCTACACCTTC. Translating it yields CASSEALRGHRIYGYTF.

V usage is TRBV28 and J usage is TRBJ2-1; possible D gene TRBD1, 6 bases. Germline CDR1 MDHEN, CDR2 SYDVKM. This CDR3 has 14 amino acids. The V end was cut by 2 bases, the J end by 10 bases, with 15 bases between. This CDR3 is CASSLGLTGNEQFF. DNA of the CDR3: TGTGCCAGCAGTTTAGGCTTAACAGGGAACGAGCAGTTCTTC.